These T cell receptor beta chains were read from a single sample in a study of cytomegalovirus exposure and HLA in healthy donors. Sequencing was performed with immunoSEQ multiplex PCR; in TCRdb, only in-frame clones are kept and a portion is missing. The sample yields 160,000 or so clones, 75% to 80% seen once. The sequencing sample was made of PBMCs. These receptors were collected from a woman between 40 and 55 years old in good health and CMV-seronegative. The CDR3 runs from the conserved cysteine through the conserved F or W. D genes are given only for firm matches. Not every row has a clone size; where given, it reads once, few, many or a size class.

.	.	TRBV2	TRBJ1-1	TGTGCCAGCAGTCTAGACCCTTCTATGAACACTGAAGCTTTCTTT	CASSLDPSMNTEAFF
TRBD1	.	TRBV7-6	TRBJ2-7	TGTGCCAGCAGCTTGGGCAGGGGGCGTCAAGAGCAGTACTTC	CASSLGRGRQEQYF
.	.	TRBV6-5	TRBJ2-7	TGTGCCAGCAGTATTACAGGGCTCGGCGAGCAGTACTTC	CASSITGLGEQYF
.	.	TRBV27	TRBJ1-2	TGTGCCAGCAGTTTCACCCAGGCGTATGGCTACACCTTC	CASSFTQAYGYTF
.	once	TRBV5-4	TRBJ1-4	TGTGCCAGCAGCCTCGGCGGGTCAAGAAGAAATGAAAAACTGTTTTTT	CASSLGGSRRNEKLFF
TRBD2	.	TRBV5-1	TRBJ2-6	TGCGCCAGCAGCCCGCGGACTAGCGCCTCCTCTGGGGCCAACGTCCTGACTTTC	CASSPRTSASSGANVLTF
.	.	TRBV2	TRBJ2-1	TGTGCCAGCAGTATTAACCCTTGGGGTCTAGCGAGGACACACAATGAGCAGTTCTTC	CASSINPWGLARTHNEQFF
TRBD1	.	TRBV5-1	TRBJ2-1	TGCGCCAGCAGCACGGGACAGACCCTCCGGAATGAGCAGTTCTTC	CASSTGQTLRNEQFF
.	.	TRBV28	TRBJ2-5	TGTGCCAGCAGTTGGTCAGTTGAAGAGACCCAGTACTTC	CASSWSVEETQYF
.	.	TRBV29-1	TRBJ2-1	TGCAGCGACGGTTTAAGGAGGCTCAATGAGCAGTTCTTC	CSDGLRRLNEQFF
TRBD1	few	TRBV2	TRBJ1-1	TGTGCCAGCAGGGGGGGACAGGGCCACACTGAAGCTTTCTTT	CASRGGQGHTEAFF
TRBD1	.	TRBV14	TRBJ2-7	TGTGCCAGCAGCCAAGATAGGACAGGGGAGTACTTC	CASSQDRTGEYF
.	.	TRBV11-2	TRBJ1-1	TGTGCCAGCAGCTTAACAGGGTCGCCTGAAGCTTTCTTT	CASSLTGSPEAFF
.	.	TRBV7-3	TRBJ1-1	TGTGCCAGCAGATCCCCGACCCGAGGCACTGAAGCTTTCTTT	CASRSPTRGTEAFF
TRBD1	.	TRBV4-1	TRBJ1-2	TGCGCCAGCAGCCAAGCCCGATTTTCCGAACGGACAGGGGTTTATGGCTACACCTTC	CASSQARFSERTGVYGYTF
.	.	TRBV5-1	TRBJ1-1	TGCGCCAGCAGCGGAGGTCCGCAGGGCGGGGTGAACACTGAAGCTTTCTTT	CASSGGPQGGVNTEAFF
.	.	TRBV5-1	TRBJ2-1	TGCGCCAGCAGCCTTTCTCAGGGGAATGAGCAGTTCTTC	CASSLSQGNEQFF
TRBD1	.	TRBV9	TRBJ1-1	TGTGCCAGCAGCCTCACCTCCCCCCCACCCAGGGGGCGGGGGTACACTGAAGCTTTCTTT	CASSLTSPPPRGRGYTEAFF
.	.	TRBV18	TRBJ1-4	TGTGCCAGCTCACCACGCGCAAACACTAATGAAAAACTGTTTTTT	CASSPRANTNEKLFF
TRBD2	.	TRBV12-5	TRBJ2-1	TGTGCTAGTGCCACTGCGGGGGGGGGAGAGCAGTTCTTC	CASATAGGGEQFF
.	.	TRBV2	TRBJ1-2	TGTGCCAGCTCAGAGGAAAGAAACTATGGCTACACCTTC	CASSEERNYGYTF
TRBD1	.	TRBV19	TRBJ1-2	TGTGCCAGTAGTATATATTTAGGGGGCAATGGCTACACCTTC	CASSIYLGGNGYTF
.	.	TRBV4-1	TRBJ2-1	TGCGCCAGCAGCCAAGATTTGGCGGGGTACAATGAGCAGTTCTTC	CASSQDLAGYNEQFF
.	.	TRBV18	TRBJ1-4	TGTGCCAGCTCACCAAAGGACATAAATGAAAAACTGTTTTTT	CASSPKDINEKLFF
.	few	TRBV6-1	TRBJ1-5	TGTGCCAGCAGTGAAAATACAGGGAAGCAGCCCCAGCATTTT	CASSENTGKQPQHF
TRBD1	.	TRBV19	TRBJ1-1	TGTGCCAGTCGGACAGGGACGTTGGTGAACACTGAAGCTTTCTTT	CASRTGTLVNTEAFF
.	.	TRBV7-3	TRBJ1-1	TGTGCCAGCAGCCCCGGACAGAACACTGAAGCTTTCTTT	CASSPGQNTEAFF
TRBD1	.	TRBV7-9	TRBJ1-4	TGTGCCAGCAGCAACCGACAGGGGGTTGAAAAACTGTTTTTT	CASSNRQGVEKLFF
.	.	TRBV5-1	TRBJ2-1	TGCGCCAGCACCGCCCCCGGGACCTACAATGAGCAGTTCTTC	CASTAPGTYNEQFF
TRBD2	few	TRBV4-1	TRBJ2-7	TGCGCCAGCAGCCAAGGTAGGGGAGGGGAGCAGTACTTC	CASSQGRGGEQYF
.	.	TRBV11-1	TRBJ2-1	TGTGCCAGCAGCCCCTTCCCTGGCGGGGCCTACAATGAGCAGTTCTTC	CASSPFPGGAYNEQFF
TRBD1	.	TRBV5-4	TRBJ2-7	TGTGCCAGCAGTTTACAGGGGGGTAATGCCTACGAGCAGTACTTC	CASSLQGGNAYEQYF
.	.	TRBV19	TRBJ1-5	TGTGCCAGTAGTATCCCGGGTCGTCGGCAGCCCCAGCATTTT	CASSIPGRRQPQHF
.	once	TRBV28	TRBJ1-2	TGTGCCAGCAGTTTACAGGGGCCCCCTGGCTACACCTTC	CASSLQGPPGYTF
TRBD2	.	TRBV2	TRBJ2-1	TGTGCCAGCGGGTCCCATCCGGGGGGGCTAAATTACAATGAGCAGTTCTTC	CASGSHPGGLNYNEQFF
TRBD1	.	TRBV27	TRBJ1-2	TGTGCCAGCAGTCTCCGGGACAGGGAAGGCTACACCTTC	CASSLRDREGYTF
TRBD1	.	TRBV19	TRBJ2-7	TGTGCCAGTAGTAACAGGGGGGAGGTCGAGCAGTACTTC	CASSNRGEVEQYF
TRBD1	.	TRBV11-1	TRBJ1-2	TGTGCCAGCAGCCCTCGACAGGGGTGGGCTAACTATGGCTACACCTTC	CASSPRQGWANYGYTF
.	few	TRBV5-4	TRBJ1-3	TGTGCCAGCAGCTTGGCGCCGGGGATCTCTGGAAACACCATATATTTT	CASSLAPGISGNTIYF
.	.	TRBV9	TRBJ1-3	TGTGCCAGCAGCGATCACAGAGCTGGAAACACCATATATTTT	CASSDHRAGNTIYF
TRBD1	.	TRBV6-5	TRBJ2-7	TGTGCCAGCACCCGGACAGGGGGAAGGGTCGAGCAGTACTTC	CASTRTGGRVEQYF
.	.	TRBV7-9	TRBJ1-3	TGTGCCAGCAGCTTACCCCGTAGACTTGGAAACACCATATATTTT	CASSLPRRLGNTIYF
.	few	TRBV18	TRBJ1-1	TGTGCCAGCTCACCACGGGCCGGGGATAGCACTGAAGCTTTCTTT	CASSPRAGDSTEAFF
.	few	TRBV6-1	TRBJ1-6	TGTGCCGTCAACCGGGATGGTAATTCACCCCTCCACTTT	CAVNRDGNSPLHF
.	.	TRBV29-1	TRBJ2-2	TGCAGCGTTGAAAGGGGCGCCGGGGAGCTGTTTTTT	CSVERGAGELFF
TRBD1	.	TRBV5-8	TRBJ2-5	TGTGCCAGCACCTTTGGACAGGTCCGACAAGAGACCCAGTACTTC	CASTFGQVRQETQYF
TRBD1	few	TRBV2	TRBJ1-1	TGTGCCAGCAGGCGACAGGGGATAAACACTGAAGCTTTCTTT	CASRRQGINTEAFF
.	.	TRBV6-6	TRBJ1-1	TGTGCCAGCAGTTACTCGAGACAAAGGGGTAACACTGAAGCTTTCTTT	CASSYSRQRGNTEAFF
.	.	TRBV18	TRBJ1-6	TGTGCCAGCTCACCCAAGACAGTTAATTCACCCCTCCACTTT	CASSPKTVNSPLHF
.	.	TRBV5-1	TRBJ2-3	TGCGCCAGCAGCTCCAGGACAGCCCCAGATACGCAGTATTTT	CASSSRTAPDTQYF
.	.	TRBV11-2	TRBJ1-4	TGTGCCAGCAGCCCCTTTGGGGGCTCCAATGAAAAACTGTTTTTT	CASSPFGGSNEKLFF
TRBD1	.	TRBV5-1	TRBJ2-7	TGCGCCAGCAGCTGGGGGACAGGGGGCTACGAGCAGTACTTC	CASSWGTGGYEQYF
.	few	TRBV4-1	TRBJ1-6	TGCGCCAGCAGCCAATCCGACACGGCTAATTCACCCCTCCACTTT	CASSQSDTANSPLHF
.	.	TRBV18	TRBJ1-2	TGTGCCAGCTCGTCAGACAGTGGCTACACCTTC	CASSSDSGYTF